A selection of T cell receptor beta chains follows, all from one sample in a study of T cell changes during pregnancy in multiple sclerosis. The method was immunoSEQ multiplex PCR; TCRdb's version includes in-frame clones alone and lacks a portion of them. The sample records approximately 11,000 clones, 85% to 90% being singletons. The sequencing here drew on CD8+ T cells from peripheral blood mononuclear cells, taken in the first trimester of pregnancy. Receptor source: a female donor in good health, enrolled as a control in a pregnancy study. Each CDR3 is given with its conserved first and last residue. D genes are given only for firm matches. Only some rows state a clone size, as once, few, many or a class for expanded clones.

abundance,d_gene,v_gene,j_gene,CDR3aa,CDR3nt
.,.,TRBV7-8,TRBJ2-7,CASSLLGSGGLYEQYF,TGTGCCAGCAGCTTATTAGGGTCAGGGGGGTTATACGAGCAGTACTTC
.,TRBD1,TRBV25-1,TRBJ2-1,CASSVRQGAGSYNEQFF,TGTGCCAGCAGTGTTCGACAGGGGGCGGGCTCCTACAATGAGCAGTTCTTC
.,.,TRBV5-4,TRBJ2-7,CASSLEQGYEQYF,TGTGCCAGCAGCTTGGAGCAGGGCTACGAGCAGTACTTC
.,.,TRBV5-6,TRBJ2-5,CASSPDKTRQETQYF,TGTGCCAGCAGCCCGGACAAGACCCGACAAGAGACCCAGTACTTC
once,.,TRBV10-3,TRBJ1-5,CAISEPGRVPQPQHF,TGTGCCATCAGTGAGCCAGGGAGGGTTCCTCAGCCCCAGCATTTT
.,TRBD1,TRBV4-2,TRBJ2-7,CASSQGPQGSSYEQYF,TGTGCCAGCAGCCAAGGGCCACAGGGGAGCTCCTACGAGCAGTACTTC
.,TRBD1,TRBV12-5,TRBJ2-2,CASGQDLTGVYGELFF,TGTGCTAGTGGTCAAGACCTGACAGGGGTCTACGGGGAGCTGTTTTTT
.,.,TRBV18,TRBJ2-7,CASSPLSGDHEQYF,TGTGCCAGCTCACCGCTTTCGGGTGACCACGAGCAGTACTTC
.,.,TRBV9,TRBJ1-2,CASSGTYGYTF,TGTGCCAGCAGCGGGACTTATGGCTACACCTTC
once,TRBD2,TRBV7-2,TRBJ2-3,CASSPGLAGADTQYF,TGTGCCAGCAGCCCAGGACTAGCGGGGGCAGATACGCAGTATTTT
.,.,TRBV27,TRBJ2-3,CASWSQDTDTQYF,TGTGCCAGCTGGTCACAGGACACAGATACGCAGTATTTT